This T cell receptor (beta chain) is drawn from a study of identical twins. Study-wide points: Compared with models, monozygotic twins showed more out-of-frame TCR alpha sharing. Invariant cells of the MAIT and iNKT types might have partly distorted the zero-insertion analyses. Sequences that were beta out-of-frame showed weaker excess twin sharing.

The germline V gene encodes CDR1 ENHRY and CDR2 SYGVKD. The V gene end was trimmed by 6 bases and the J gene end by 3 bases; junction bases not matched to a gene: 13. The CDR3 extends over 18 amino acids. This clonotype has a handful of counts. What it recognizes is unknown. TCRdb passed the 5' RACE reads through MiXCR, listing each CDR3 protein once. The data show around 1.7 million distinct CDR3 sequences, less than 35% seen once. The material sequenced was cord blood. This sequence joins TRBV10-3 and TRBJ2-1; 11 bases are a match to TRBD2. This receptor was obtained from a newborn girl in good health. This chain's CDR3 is CAIRSDRTGTSGYNEQFF. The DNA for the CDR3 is TGTGCCATCAGGTCCGACAGGACCGGGACTAGCGGCTACAATGAGCAGTTCTTC.